Within the sample, the clone carrying this T cell receptor (beta chain) is medium-sized (0.01 to 0.1%). Its target is not known. There are 13 residues in the CDR3. The V gene lost 3 bases and the J gene lost 2 bases, with 6 bases spanning the gap. The germline CDR1 and CDR2 sequences are SGHTA and FQGNSA. This specimen comes from a study of cytomegalovirus exposure and HLA in healthy donors. Study-wide background: The approximately 110 validation repertoires and the roughly 670 first-cohort repertoires shared a platform, a later analysis reported. Study-level results: The authors listed roughly 150 TCR beta chains as cytomegalovirus-associated.

Libraries were prepared by immunoSEQ multiplex PCR; TCRdb keeps only in-frame clonotypes and omits some of them. The sample has about 140,000 clones; around 80% are singletons. This sequence joins TRBV7-2 and TRBJ2-3; a possible D gene is TRBD1 (5 bases). The clonotype comes from a man aged 30 to 45 in good health and CMV-seropositive. Material for sequencing was PBMCs. The CDR3 loop reads CASSLGPTDTQYF. CDR3 DNA: TGTGCCAGCAGCTTGGGGCCCACAGATACGCAGTATTTT.